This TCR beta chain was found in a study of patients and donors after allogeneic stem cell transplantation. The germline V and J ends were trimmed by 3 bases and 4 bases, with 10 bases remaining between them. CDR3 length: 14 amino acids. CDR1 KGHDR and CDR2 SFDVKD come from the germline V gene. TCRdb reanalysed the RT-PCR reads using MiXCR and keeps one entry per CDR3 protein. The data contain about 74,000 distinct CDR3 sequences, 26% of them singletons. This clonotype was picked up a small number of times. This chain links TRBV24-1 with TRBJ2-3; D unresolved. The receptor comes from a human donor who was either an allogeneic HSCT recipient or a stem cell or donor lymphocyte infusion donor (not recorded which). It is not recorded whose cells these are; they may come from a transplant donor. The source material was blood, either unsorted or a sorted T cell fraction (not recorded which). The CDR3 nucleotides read TGTGCCACCAGTGATAAGGGAACGGCAGATACGCAGTATTTT. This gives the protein CATSDKGTADTQYF.